Each of the 12 T cell receptor beta chains below was sequenced from the same sample in a study of blood T cell repertoires in COVID-19. TCRdb's table, derived via immunoSEQ multiplex PCR, lists solely in-frame clones and lacks some. The table shows 55,000 to 65,000 clones, with 60% to 80% occurring only once. Sequenced input: peripheral blood. These receptors were obtained from a man aged 55 to 70 with acute or convalescent COVID-19.

The chain has TRBV5-1 and TRBJ1-4; D call uncertain. The CDR3 is made up of 16 amino acids. The germline gives CDR1 SGHRS, CDR2 YFSETQ. V gave up 0 bases and J gave up 0 bases, with 9 bases separating them. As DNA, the CDR3 is TGCGCCAGCAGCTTGGTCAGTTTCGCAACTAATGAAAAACTGTTTTTT. Protein sequence: CASSLVSFATNEKLFF.

The rearrangement uses TRBV5-8 and TRBJ1-6, with D possibly matching TRBD1 (6 bases). CDR1 and CDR2 from the germline V gene are SGHTS and YDEGEE. V lost 4 bases and J 1 base, leaving 12 bases between the germline ends. The CDR3 runs to 16 residues. CDR3 bases: TGTGCCAGCAGCCCTCGAGGGGGATCCTATAATTCACCCCTCCACTTT. Encoded protein: CASSPRGGSYNSPLHF.

The rearrangement links TRBV9 to TRBJ1-5, with a possible D match to TRBD1 (6 bases). The CDR3 consists of 13 residues. The germline gives CDR1 SGDLS, CDR2 YYNGEE. Deletions cut 3 bases from V and 5 bases from J, with 9 bases between. The CDR3 loop reads CASSGTVDQPQHF. CDR3 in DNA: TGTGCCAGCAGCGGGACAGTCGATCAGCCCCAGCATTTT.

The chain is built from TRBV5-1 and TRBJ1-2; D remains ambiguous. Deletions cut 0 bases from V and 3 bases from J, with 6 bases between. The germline V gene has CDR1 SGHRS and CDR2 YFSETQ. This CDR3 spans 13 amino acids. The CDR3, as DNA: TGCGCCAGCAGCTTGGCCGGAGACTATGGCTACACCTTC. It specifies CASSLAGDYGYTF.

CDR3 bases: TGTGCCAGCAGTCCCCTCGGGGGGGAAGCTTTCTTT. This encodes CASSPLGGEAFF. The rearrangement joins TRBV27 to TRBJ1-1; D might be TRBD1 (5 bases). Germline V CDR1 and CDR2: MNHEY, SMNVEV (reference sequence). Trimming took 5 bases from V and 8 from J, leaving 12 bases between them. The CDR3 consists of 12 residues.

The chain links TRBV10-3 to TRBJ2-5, with TRBD1 matching over 8 bases. After removal of 8 bases from V and 2 bases from J, the junction contained 7 bases not matched to a gene. There are 14 residues in the CDR3. Per the germline V gene, CDR1 is ENHRY and CDR2 is SYGVKD. The CDR3 region is CAIARDRSQETQYF. CDR3 in DNA: TGTGCCATCGCCCGGGACAGGTCTCAAGAGACCCAGTACTTC.

In its sample, this clone was seen a few times. This chain joins TRBV18 and TRBJ2-3; D is possibly TRBD2 (5 bases). Germline V CDR1 and CDR2: KGHSH, LQKENI. V was clipped by 5 bases and J by 2 bases, with 14 bases between them. There are 15 residues in the CDR3. CDR3 sequence reads: CASSAGVIVTDTQYF. CDR3 sequence (DNA): TGTGCCAGCTCAGCCGGGGTAATAGTCACAGATACGCAGTATTTT.

This chain uses TRBV6-4 with TRBJ1-1, with D possibly TRBD1 on 5 matching bases. V was clipped by 8 bases and J by 8 bases, with 18 bases between them. CDR1 is MRHNA, CDR2 SNTAGT, per germline. This CDR3 comprises 13 residues. The CDR3 loop is CASPKDTLSEAFF. CDR3 sequence (DNA): TGTGCCAGCCCGAAGGACACCCTTTCAGAAGCTTTCTTT.

This clone appeared a few times. V usage is TRBV30 and J usage is TRBJ2-7, with D possibly matching TRBD1 (5 bases). Germline V lookup: CDR1 GTSNPN, CDR2 SVGIG (reference sequence). V was cut by 4 bases and J by 7 bases, with 20 bases left in between. CDR3 length: 14 residues. The CDR3 loop is CAWKKSSGQGEQYF. The DNA for the CDR3 is TGTGCCTGGAAAAAGAGCAGTGGGCAGGGAGAGCAGTACTTC.

V usage is TRBV15 and J usage is TRBJ1-4; 7 nucleotides align to TRBD1. The CDR3 is made up of 15 amino acids. V lost 2 bases, J lost 3 bases, and 3 bases stayed unmatched. Germline assignment: CDR1 LNHNV and CDR2 YYDKDF (reference sequence). The CDR3 DNA is TGTGCCACCAGCAGATCGGGACAGCCTAATGAAAAACTGTTTTTT. It yields the protein CATSRSGQPNEKLFF.

The V call is TRBV24-1, the J call TRBJ2-1; 10 bases map to TRBD1. Trimming removed 4 bases from V and 6 bases from J; junction bases left unmatched: 11. Germline CDR1 KGHDR, CDR2 SFDVKD. The CDR3 spans 17 residues. The CDR3 nucleotides read TGTGCCACCAGTGACTCCGGAGAGGACAGGGGGTTCAATGAGCAGTTCTTC. It encodes CATSDSGEDRGFNEQFF.

The chain carries TRBV18 and TRBJ1-1; maybe TRBD1 (5 bases). Germline values: CDR1 KGHSH, CDR2 LQKENI. V lost 4 bases, J lost 8 bases, and 17 bases lay in between. The CDR3 has 14 residues. In nucleotides, the CDR3 is TGTGCCAGCTCACTTGCCCAGGGAATGGAGGAAGCTTTCTTT. Translated: CASSLAQGMEEAFF.